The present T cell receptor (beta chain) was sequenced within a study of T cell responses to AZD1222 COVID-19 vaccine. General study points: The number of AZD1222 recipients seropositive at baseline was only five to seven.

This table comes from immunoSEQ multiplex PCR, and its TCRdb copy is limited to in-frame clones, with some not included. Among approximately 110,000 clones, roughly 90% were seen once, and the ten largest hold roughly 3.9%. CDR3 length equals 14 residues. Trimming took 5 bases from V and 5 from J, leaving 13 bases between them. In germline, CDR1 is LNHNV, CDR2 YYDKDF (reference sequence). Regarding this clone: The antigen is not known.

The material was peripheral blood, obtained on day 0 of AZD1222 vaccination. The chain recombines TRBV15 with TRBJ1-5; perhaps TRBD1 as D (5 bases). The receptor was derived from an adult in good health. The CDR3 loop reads CATSSLGAYQPQHF. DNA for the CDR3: TGTGCCACCAGCTCTCTCGGGGCCTATCAGCCCCAGCATTTT.